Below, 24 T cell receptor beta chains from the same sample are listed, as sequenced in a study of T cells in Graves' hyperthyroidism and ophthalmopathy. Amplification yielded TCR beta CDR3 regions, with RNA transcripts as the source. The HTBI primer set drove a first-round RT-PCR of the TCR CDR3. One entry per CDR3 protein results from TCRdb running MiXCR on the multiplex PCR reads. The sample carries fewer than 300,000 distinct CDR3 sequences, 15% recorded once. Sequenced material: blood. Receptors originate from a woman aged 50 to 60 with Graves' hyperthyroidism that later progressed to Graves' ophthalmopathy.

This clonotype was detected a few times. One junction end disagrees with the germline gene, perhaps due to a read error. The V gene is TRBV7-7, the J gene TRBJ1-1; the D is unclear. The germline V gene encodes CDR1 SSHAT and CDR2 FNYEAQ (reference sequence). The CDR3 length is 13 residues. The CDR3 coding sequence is TGTGCTAGCAGCGTAAGCATGAACACTGAAGCTTTCTTT. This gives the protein CASSVSMNTEAFF.

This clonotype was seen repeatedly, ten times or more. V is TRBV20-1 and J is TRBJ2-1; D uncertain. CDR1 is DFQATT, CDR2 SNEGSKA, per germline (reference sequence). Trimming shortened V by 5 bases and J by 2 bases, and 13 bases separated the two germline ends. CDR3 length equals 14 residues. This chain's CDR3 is CSAPLRRTYNEQFF. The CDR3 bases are TGCAGTGCTCCCCTTAGACGTACCTACAATGAGCAGTTCTTC.

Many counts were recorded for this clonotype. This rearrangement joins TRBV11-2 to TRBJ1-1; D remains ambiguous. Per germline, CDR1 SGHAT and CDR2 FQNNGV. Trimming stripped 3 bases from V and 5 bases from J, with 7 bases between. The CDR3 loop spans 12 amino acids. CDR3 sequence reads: CASSLIETEAFF. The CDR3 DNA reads TGTGCCAGCAGCTTGATAGAGACTGAAGCTTTCTTT.

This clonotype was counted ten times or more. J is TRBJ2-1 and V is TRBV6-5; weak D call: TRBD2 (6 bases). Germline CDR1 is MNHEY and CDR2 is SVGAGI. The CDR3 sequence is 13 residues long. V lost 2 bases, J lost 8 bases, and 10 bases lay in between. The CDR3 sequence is CASSYGGKDEQFF. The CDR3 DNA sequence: TGTGCCAGCAGTTACGGGGGGAAAGATGAGCAGTTCTTC.

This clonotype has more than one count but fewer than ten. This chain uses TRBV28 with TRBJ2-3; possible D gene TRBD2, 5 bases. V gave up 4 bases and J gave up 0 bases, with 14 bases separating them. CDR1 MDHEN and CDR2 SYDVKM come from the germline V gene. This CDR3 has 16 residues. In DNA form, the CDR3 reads TGTGCCAGCAGTTCCCCCTCGGCGGGTAGCACAGATACGCAGTATTTT. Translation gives CASSSPSAGSTDTQYF.

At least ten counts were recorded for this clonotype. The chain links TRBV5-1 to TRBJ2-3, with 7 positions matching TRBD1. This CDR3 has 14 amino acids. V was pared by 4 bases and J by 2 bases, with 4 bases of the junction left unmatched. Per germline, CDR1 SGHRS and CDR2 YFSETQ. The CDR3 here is CASSPGTDTDTQYF. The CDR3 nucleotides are TGCGCCAGCAGCCCCGGGACAGACACAGATACGCAGTATTTT.

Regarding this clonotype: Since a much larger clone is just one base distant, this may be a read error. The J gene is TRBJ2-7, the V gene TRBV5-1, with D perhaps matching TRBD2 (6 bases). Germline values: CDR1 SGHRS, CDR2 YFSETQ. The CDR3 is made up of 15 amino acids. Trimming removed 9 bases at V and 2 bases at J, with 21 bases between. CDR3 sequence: CANTSRDFNPYEQYF. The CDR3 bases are TGCGCCAACACCTCCCGGGACTTTAATCCCTACGAGCAGTACTTC.

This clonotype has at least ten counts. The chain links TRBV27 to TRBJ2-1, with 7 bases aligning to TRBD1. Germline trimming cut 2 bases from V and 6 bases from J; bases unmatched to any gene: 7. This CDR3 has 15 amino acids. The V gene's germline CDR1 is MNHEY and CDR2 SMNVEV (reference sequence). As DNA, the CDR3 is TGTGCCAGCAGTTTAGTGACAGGGTCTGGCAATGAGCAGTTCTTC. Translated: CASSLVTGSGNEQFF.

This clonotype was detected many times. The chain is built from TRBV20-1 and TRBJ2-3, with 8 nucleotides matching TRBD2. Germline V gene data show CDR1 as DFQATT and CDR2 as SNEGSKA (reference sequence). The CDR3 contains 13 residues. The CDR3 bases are TGCAGCGCGGGAGGAGAACTCACAGATACGCAGTATTTT. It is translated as CSAGGELTDTQYF.

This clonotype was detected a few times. CDR3 DNA sequence: TGTGCCAGCAGCGTACCCCCTCGGGGACATGAGCAGTTCTTC. Translation: CASSVPPRGHEQFF. The chain combines TRBV9 with TRBJ2-1; either TRBD1 or TRBD2 may supply D (5 bases each). In germline, CDR1 is SGDLS, CDR2 YYNGEE. CDR3 length: 14 residues. Trimming took off 1 base at V and 8 bases at J, with 13 bases between the two ends.

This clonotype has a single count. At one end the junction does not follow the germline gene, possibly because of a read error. CDR3 region: CASSVGGLAGDEQSF. The CDR3 region has the DNA TGTGCCAGCAGCGTAGGGGGGCTAGCGGGAGATGAGCAGTCCTTC. This chain joins TRBV9 and TRBJ2-1; 10 bases fit TRBD2. The CDR3 sequence is 15 residues long. From germline, CDR1 is SGDLS and CDR2 YYNGEE.

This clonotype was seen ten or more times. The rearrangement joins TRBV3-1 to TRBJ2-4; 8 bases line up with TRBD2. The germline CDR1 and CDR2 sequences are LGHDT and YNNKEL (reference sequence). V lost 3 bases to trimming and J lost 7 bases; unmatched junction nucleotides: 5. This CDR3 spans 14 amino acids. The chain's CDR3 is CASSQERESNIQYF. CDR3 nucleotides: TGTGCCAGCAGCCAGGAGCGGGAGAGCAACATTCAGTACTTC.

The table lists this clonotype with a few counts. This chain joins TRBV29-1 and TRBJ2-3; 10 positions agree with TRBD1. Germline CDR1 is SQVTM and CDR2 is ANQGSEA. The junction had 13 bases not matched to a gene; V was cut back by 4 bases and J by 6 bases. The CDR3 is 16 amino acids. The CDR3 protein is CSVVGALDRGYDTQYF. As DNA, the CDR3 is TGCAGCGTTGTAGGAGCCTTGGACAGGGGGTATGATACGCAGTATTTT.

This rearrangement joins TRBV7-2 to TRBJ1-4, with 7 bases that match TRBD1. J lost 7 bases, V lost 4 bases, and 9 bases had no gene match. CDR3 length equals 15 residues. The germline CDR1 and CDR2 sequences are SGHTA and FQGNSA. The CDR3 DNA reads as TGTGCCAGCAGCTCGCGAGGGGGCAGACTTGAAAAACTGTTTTTT. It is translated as CASSSRGGRLEKLFF.

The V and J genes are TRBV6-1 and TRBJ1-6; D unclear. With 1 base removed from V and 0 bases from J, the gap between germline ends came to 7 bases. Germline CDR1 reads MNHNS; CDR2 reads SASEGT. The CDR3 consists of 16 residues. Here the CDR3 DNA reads TGTGCCAGCAGTGAAGATGGACTCTCCTATAATTCACCCCTCCACTTT. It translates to CASSEDGLSYNSPLHF.

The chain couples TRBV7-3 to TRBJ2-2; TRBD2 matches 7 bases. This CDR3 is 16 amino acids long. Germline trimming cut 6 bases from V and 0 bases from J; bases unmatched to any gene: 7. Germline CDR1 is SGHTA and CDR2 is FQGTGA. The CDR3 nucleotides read TGTGCCAGCAGTCCTTTTGCGGGGGCGAACACCGGGGAGCTGTTTTTT. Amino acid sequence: CASSPFAGANTGELFF.

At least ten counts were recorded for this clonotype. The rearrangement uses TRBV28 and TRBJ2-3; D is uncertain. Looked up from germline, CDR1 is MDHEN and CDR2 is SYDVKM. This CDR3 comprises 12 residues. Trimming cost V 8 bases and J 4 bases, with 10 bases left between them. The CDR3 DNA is TGTGCCAGCCACTCCGGAGCAGATACGCAGTATTTT. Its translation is CASHSGADTQYF.

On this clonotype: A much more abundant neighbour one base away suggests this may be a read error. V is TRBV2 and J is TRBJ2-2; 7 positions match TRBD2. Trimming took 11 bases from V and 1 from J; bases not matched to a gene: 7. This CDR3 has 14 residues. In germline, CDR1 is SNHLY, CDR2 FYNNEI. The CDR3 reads CACRREQNTGELFF. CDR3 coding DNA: TGTGCCTGCCGGCGGGAGCAGAACACCGGGGAGCTGTTTTTT.

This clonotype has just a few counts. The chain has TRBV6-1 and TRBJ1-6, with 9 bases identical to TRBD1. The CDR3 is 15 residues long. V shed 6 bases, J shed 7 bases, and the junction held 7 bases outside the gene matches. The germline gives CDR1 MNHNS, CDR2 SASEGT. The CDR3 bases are TGTGCCAGCAGCCCGTGGGACAGGGAGAATTCACCCCTCCACTTT. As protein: CASSPWDRENSPLHF.

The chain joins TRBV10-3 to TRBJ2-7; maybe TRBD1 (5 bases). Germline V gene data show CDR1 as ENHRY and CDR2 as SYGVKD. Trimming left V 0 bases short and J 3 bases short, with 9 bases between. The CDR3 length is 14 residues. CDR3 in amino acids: CAISESSRGYEQYF. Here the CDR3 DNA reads TGTGCCATCAGTGAGTCGAGTAGGGGCTACGAGCAGTACTTC.

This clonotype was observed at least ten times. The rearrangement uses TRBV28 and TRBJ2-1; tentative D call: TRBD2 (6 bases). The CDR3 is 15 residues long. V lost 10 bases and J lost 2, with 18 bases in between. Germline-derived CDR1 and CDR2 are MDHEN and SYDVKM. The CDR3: CATTRGTLTYNEQFF. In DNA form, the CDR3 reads TGTGCCACCACCCGGGGGACCCTTACCTACAATGAGCAGTTCTTC.

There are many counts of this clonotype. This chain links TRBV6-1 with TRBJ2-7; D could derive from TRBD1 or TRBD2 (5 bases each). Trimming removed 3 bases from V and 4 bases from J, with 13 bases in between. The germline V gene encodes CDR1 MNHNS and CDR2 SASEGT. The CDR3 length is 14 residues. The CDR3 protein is CASSERVGEYEQYF. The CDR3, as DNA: TGTGCCAGCAGTGAGCGGGTAGGGGAATACGAGCAGTACTTC.

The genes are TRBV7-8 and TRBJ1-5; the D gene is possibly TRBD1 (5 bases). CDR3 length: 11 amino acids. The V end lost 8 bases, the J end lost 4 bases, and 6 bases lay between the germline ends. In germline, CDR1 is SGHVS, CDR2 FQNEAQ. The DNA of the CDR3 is TGTGCCAGCGGGACGAATCAGCCCCAGCATTTT. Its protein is CASGTNQPQHF.

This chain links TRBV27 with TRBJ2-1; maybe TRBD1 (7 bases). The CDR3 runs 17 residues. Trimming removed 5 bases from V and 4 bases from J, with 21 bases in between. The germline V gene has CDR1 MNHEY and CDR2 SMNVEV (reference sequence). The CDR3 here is CASSTWRGLIGYNEQFF. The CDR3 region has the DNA TGTGCCAGCAGTACCTGGAGGGGGCTAATTGGATACAATGAGCAGTTCTTC.